These T cell receptor beta chains were read from a single sample in a study of blood T cells in healthy people across ages. TCRdb used MiXCR to reprocess the 5' RACE reads, holding one entry per CDR3 protein. The sample consists of fewer than 900,000 distinct CDR3 sequences, more than 40% of them appearing once. Input material: blood. The source of these receptors is a woman aged 60-75 years in good health. Both conserved end residues are part of each CDR3. The D gene is left open where the match is weak. Part of the rows lack a size; the others show once, few, many or a class for expanded clones.

>.|.|TRBV5-1|TRBJ2-3
TGCGCCAGCAGCTTGGCGACAGCGTACACAGATACGCGGTATTTT
CASSLATAYTDTRYF
>TRBD1|.|TRBV11-2|TRBJ2-5
TGTGCCAGCAGCCCCCACTTCAGGGACAGGGGCGGAGAGACCCAGTACTTC
CASSPHFRDRGGETQYF
>.|.|TRBV7-2|TRBJ1-2
TGTGCCAGCAGCTTAAATACTAGGGAGTGGGACTATGACTACACCTTC
CASSLNTREWDYDYTF
>.|.|TRBV7-2|TRBJ2-7
TGTGCCAGCAGCTTTACCGGGTTCGAGCAGTACTTC
CASSFTGFEQYF
>TRBD1|.|TRBV2|TRBJ2-1
TGTGCCAGCAGTAGAAGACAGGGTGGGGCTGAGCAGTTCTTC
CASSRRQGGAEQFF
>.|.|TRBV5-1|TRBJ2-5
TGCGCCAGCAGCTTGAGTCCCTATCAAGAGACCCAGTACTTC
CASSLSPYQETQYF
>.|.|TRBV7-6|TRBJ2-7
TGTGCCAGCAGCACCCTGCCTTCGGGGACCGAGCAGTACTTC
CASSTLPSGTEQYF
>TRBD1|.|TRBV28|TRBJ2-7
TGTGCCAGCAGCGCCGCCGGGACAGGGGGCAACGAGCAGTACTTC
CASSAAGTGGNEQYF
>.|many|TRBV29-1|TRBJ2-7
TGCAGCGGGATGGGACGGACCTACGAGCAGTACTTC
CSGMGRTYEQYF
>TRBD2|.|TRBV4-2|TRBJ2-1
TGTGCCAGCAGCCCCCTGGCGGGAGACCTAGGTGAGCAGTTCTTC
CASSPLAGDLGEQFF
>TRBD2|few|TRBV2|TRBJ2-1
TGTGCCAGCAGTGACATGCGGGAGGGCCGGGGTGAGCAGTTCTTC
CASSDMREGRGEQFF
>.|few|TRBV20-1|TRBJ2-5
TGCAGTGCACCGAGAGGGGGGGTAGAGACCCAGTACTTC
CSAPRGGVETQYF
>.|.|TRBV7-2|TRBJ1-2
TGTGCCAGCAGCGCCGGGACACTCTATGGCTACACCTTC
CASSAGTLYGYTF
>.|.|TRBV18|TRBJ1-4
TGTGCCAGCTCACCACCGGGCCAGGGTCCTAATGAAAAACTGTTTTTT
CASSPPGQGPNEKLFF
>TRBD2|.|TRBV29-1|TRBJ2-5
TGCAGCGCCCGCCAAAGGGCGGGAGACAACAATGAGCAGTACTTC
CSARQRAGDNNEQYF
>.|.|TRBV4-2|TRBJ1-6
TGTGCCAGCAGCCAAAATTGGGGGAGGTCTCCCCTCCACTTT
CASSQNWGRSPLHF
>.|many|TRBV5-1|TRBJ2-7
TGTGCCAGCAGTTTCCTCTACGAGCAGTACTTC
CASSFLYEQYF
>.|.|TRBV30|TRBJ2-7
TGTGCCTGTTCCCAGTGCAGGGGCCCCCGCGAGCAGTACTTC
CACSQCRGPREQYF
>.|.|TRBV11-2|TRBJ1-2
TGTGCCAGCAGCTTAGATAAGTGGAGGGCTAACTATGGCTACACCTTC
CASSLDKWRANYGYTF
>.|few|TRBV15|TRBJ2-7
TGTGCCACCAGCGGAGACCGATCCTACGAGCAGTACTTC
CATSGDRSYEQYF
>.|.|TRBV7-3|TRBJ2-7
TGTGCCAGCAGATCAATAGGGAACTACGAGCAGTACTTC
CASRSIGNYEQYF
>.|few|TRBV20-1|TRBJ2-1
TGCAGTGCTAGGAGACATAACCTCTACAATGAGCAGTTCTTC
CSARRHNLYNEQFF
>TRBD1|once|TRBV7-2|TRBJ1-5
TGTGCCAGCAGCGGGGACAGGTCCAATCAGCCCCAGCATTTT
CASSGDRSNQPQHF
>TRBD2|few|TRBV20-1|TRBJ2-7
TGCAGTGCTAGAGAAACTACTAGCGGGAGTTTCTCCTACGAGCAGTACTTC
CSARETTSGSFSYEQYF
>.|few|TRBV7-2|TRBJ2-3
TGTGCCAGCAGCTTACGGTGGTCGGCAGATACGCAGTATTTT
CASSLRWSADTQYF
>.|.|TRBV7-2|TRBJ2-5
TGTGCCAGCAGCTCGGGTAGTAAGACCCAGTACTTC
CASSSGSKTQYF
>.|.|TRBV6-4|TRBJ2-1
TGTGCCAGCAGTGCCGCAGCTAACAATGAGCAGTTCTTC
CASSAAANNEQFF
>.|.|TRBV19|TRBJ2-7
TGTGCCAGTAGAAGTTTTCCGGGAAATAAGCTTTTGTCCGAGCAGTACTTC
CASRSFPGNKLLSEQYF
>TRBD2|.|TRBV7-8|TRBJ2-4
TGTGCCAGCAGCTGGACTAGCGGTAAAAACATTCAGTACTTC
CASSWTSGKNIQYF
>.|few|TRBV7-9|TRBJ1-4
TGTGCCAGCAGCCGGGGAGATTTGGATGAAAAACTGTTTTTT
CASSRGDLDEKLFF
>TRBD1|.|TRBV20-1|TRBJ2-7
TGCAGTGCACGGGACAGGCACTATGGCTACGAGCAGTACTTC
CSARDRHYGYEQYF
>.|once|TRBV7-2|TRBJ1-6
TGTGCCAGCAGCTTAGACAGGGAATCACCCCTCCACTTT
CASSLDRESPLHF